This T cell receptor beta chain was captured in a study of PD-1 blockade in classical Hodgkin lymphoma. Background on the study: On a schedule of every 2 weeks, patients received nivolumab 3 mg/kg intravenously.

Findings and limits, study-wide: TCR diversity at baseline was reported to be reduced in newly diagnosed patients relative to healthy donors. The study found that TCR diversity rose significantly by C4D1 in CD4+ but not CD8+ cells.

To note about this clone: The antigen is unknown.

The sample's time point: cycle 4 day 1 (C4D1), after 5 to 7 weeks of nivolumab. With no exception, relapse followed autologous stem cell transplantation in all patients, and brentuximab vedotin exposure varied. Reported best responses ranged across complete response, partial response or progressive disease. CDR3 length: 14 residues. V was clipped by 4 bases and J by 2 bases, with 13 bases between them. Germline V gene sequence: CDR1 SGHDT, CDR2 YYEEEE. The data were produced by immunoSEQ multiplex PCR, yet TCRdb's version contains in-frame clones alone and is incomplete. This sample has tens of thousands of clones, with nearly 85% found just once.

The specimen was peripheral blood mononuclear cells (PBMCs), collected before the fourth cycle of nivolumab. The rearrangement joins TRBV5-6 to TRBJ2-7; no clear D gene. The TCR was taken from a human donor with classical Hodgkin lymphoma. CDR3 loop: CASSRVWTAYEQYF. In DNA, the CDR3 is TGTGCCAGCAGCCGGGTTTGGACCGCCTACGAGCAGTACTTC. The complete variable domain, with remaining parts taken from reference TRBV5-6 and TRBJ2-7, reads DAGVTQSPTHLIKTRGQQVTLRCSPKSGHDTVSWYQQALGQGPQFIFQYYEEEERQRGNFPDRFSGHQFPNYSSELNVNALLLGDSALYLCASSRVWTAYEQYFGPGTRLTVT.